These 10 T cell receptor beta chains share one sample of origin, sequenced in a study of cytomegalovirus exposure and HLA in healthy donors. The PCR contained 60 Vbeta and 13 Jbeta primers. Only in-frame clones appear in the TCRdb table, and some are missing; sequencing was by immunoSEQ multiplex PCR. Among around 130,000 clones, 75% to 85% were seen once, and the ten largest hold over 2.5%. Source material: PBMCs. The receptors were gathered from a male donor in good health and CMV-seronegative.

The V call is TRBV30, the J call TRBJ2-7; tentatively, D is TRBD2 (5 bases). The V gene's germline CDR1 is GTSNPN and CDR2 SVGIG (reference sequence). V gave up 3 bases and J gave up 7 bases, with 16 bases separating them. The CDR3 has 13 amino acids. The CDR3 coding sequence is TGTGCCTGGAGCCATGGCGCCTCGGGGGAGCAGTACTTC. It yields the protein CAWSHGASGEQYF.

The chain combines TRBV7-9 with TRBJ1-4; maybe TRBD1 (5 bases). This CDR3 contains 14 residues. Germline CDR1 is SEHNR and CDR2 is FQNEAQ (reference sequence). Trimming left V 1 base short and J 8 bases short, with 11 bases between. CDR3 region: CASSLGSGLEKLFF. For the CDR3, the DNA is TGTGCCAGCAGCTTAGGGTCAGGGTTGGAAAAACTGTTTTTT. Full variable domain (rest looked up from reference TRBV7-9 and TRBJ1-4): DTGVSQNPRHKITKRGQNVTFRCDPISEHNRLYWYRQTLGQGPEFLTYFQNEAQLEKSRLLSDRFSAERPKGSFSTLEIQRTEQGDSAMYLCASSLGSGLEKLFFGSGTQLSVL.

The CDR3 bases are TGTGCCAGCAGCCAGGAAATTCGCGGCTATGGCTACACCTTC. This encodes CASSQEIRGYGYTF. This sequence joins TRBV4-2 and TRBJ1-2; D gene uncertain. The V gene lost 3 bases and the J gene lost 4 bases, with 12 bases spanning the gap. This CDR3 has 14 amino acids. Germline-derived CDR1 and CDR2 are LGHNA and YNFKEQ.

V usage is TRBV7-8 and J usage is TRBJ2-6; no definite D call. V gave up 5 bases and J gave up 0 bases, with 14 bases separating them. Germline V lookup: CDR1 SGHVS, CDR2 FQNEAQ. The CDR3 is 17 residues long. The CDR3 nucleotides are TGTGCCAGCAGCCCGCGGTCGGTGCGCTCTGGGGCCAACGTCCTGACTTTC. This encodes CASSPRSVRSGANVLTF.

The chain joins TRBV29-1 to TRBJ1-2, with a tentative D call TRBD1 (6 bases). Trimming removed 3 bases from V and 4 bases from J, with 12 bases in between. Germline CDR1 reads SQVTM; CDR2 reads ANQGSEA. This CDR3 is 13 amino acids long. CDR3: CSVDGGGAYGYTF. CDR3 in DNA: TGCAGCGTTGATGGAGGGGGGGCCTATGGCTACACCTTC.

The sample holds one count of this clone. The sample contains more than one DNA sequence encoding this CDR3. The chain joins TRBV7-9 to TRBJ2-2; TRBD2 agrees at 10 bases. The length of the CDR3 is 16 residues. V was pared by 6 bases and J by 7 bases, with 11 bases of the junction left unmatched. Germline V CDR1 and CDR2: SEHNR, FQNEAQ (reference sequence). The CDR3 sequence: CASSSSGRALGGELFF. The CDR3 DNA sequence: TGTGCCAGCAGTTCGAGCGGGAGGGCCCTCGGCGGGGAGCTGTTTTTT.

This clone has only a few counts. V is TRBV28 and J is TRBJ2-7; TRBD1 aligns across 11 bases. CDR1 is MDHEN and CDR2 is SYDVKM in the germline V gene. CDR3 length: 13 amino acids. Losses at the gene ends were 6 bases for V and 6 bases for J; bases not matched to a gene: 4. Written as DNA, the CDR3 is TGTGCCAGCAGCCTGGGACAGGGGGGCGAGCAGTACTTC. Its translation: CASSLGQGGEQYF.

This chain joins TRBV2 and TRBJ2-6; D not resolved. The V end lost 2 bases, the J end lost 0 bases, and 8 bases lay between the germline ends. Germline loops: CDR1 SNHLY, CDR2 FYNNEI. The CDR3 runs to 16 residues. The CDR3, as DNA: TGTGCCAGCAGTGAATTGTGGAGCTCTGGGGCCAACGTCCTGACTTTC. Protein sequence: CASSELWSSGANVLTF.

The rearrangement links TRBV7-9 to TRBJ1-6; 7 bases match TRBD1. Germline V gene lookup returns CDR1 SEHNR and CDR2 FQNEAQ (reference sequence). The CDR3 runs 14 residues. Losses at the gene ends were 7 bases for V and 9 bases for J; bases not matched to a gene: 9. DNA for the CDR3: TGTGCCAGCACCGAGGACAGGTCGAGTTCACCCCTCCACTTT. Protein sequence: CASTEDRSSSPLHF.

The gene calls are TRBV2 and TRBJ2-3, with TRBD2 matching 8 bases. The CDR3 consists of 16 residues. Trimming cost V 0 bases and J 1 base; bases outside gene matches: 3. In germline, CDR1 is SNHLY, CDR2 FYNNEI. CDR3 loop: CASSEARAGGTDTQYF. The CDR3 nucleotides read TGTGCCAGCAGTGAAGCGCGAGCGGGAGGCACAGATACGCAGTATTTT.